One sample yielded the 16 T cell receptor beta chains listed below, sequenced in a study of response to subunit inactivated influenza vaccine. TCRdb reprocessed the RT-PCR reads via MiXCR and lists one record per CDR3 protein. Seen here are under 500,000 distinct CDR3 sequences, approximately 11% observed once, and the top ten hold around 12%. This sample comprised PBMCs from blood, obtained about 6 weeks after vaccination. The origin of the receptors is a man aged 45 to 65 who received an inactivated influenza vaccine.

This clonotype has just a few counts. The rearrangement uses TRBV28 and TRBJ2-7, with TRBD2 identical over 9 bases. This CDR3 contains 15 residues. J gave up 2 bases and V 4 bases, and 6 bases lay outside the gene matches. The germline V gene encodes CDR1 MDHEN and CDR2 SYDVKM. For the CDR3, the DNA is TGTGCCAGCAGTTGGGGGACTAGCAGCACCTACGAGCAGTACTTC. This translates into CASSWGTSSTYEQYF.

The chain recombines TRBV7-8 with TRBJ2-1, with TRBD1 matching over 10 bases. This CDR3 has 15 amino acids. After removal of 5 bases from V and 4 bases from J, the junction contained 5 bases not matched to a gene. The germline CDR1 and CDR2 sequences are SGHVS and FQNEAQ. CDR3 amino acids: CASSIEGQGYNEQFF. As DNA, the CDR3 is TGTGCCAGCAGCATAGAGGGACAGGGGTACAATGAGCAGTTCTTC.

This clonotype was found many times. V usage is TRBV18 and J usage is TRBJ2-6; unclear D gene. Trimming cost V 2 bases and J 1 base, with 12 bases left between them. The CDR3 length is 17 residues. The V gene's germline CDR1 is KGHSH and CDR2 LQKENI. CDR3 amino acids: CASSPWADRSGANVLTF. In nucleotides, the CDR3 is TGTGCCAGCTCACCATGGGCGGATCGATCTGGGGCCAACGTCCTGACTTTC.

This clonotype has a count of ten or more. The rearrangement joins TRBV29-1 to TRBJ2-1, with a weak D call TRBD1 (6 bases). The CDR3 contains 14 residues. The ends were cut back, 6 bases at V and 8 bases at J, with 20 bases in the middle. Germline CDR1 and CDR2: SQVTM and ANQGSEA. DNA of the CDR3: TGCAGCGTGCTCCGGGACACCTGGGGCGATGAGCAGTTCTTC. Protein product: CSVLRDTWGDEQFF.

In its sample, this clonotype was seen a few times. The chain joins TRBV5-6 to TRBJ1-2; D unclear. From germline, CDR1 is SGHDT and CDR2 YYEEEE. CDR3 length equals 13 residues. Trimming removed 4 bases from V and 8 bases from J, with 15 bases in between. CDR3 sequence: CASSKDGEFGYTF. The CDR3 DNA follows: TGTGCCAGCAGCAAGGACGGGGAATTCGGCTACACCTTC.

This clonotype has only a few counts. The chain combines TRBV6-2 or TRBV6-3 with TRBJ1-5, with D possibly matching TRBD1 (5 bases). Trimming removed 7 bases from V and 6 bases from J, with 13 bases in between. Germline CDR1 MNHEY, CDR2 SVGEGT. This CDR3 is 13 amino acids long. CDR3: CASNDWGGQPQHF. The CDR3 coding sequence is TGTGCCAGCAATGATTGGGGGGGTCAGCCCCAGCATTTT.

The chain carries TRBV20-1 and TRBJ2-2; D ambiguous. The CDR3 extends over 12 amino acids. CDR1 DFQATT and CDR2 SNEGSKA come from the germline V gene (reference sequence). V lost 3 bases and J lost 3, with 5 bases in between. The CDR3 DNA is TGCAGTGCTAGCCTTCACACCGGGGAGCTGTTTTTT. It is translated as CSASLHTGELFF.

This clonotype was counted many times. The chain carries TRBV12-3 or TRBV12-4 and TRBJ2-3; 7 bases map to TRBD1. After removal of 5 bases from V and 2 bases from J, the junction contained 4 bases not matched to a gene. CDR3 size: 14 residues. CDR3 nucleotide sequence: TGTGCCAGCAGTCCACAGGGGCTCACAGATACGCAGTATTTT. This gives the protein CASSPQGLTDTQYF.

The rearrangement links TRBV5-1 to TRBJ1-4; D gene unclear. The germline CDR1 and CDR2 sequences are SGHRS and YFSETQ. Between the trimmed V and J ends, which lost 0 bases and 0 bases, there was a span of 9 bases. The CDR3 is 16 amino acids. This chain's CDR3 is CASSLGPRATNEKLFF. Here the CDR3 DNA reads TGCGCCAGCAGCTTGGGTCCTCGGGCAACTAATGAAAAACTGTTTTTT.

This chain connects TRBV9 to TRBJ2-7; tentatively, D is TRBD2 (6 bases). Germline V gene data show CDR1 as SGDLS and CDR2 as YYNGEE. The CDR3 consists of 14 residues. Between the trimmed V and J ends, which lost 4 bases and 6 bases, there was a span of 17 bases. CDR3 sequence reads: CASSPRVAVSEQYF. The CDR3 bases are TGTGCCAGCAGCCCCCGAGTAGCGGTCTCCGAGCAGTACTTC. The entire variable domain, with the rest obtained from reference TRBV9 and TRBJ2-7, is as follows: DSGVTQTPKHLITATGQRVTLRCSPRSGDLSVYWYQQSLDQGLQFLIQYYNGEERAKGNILERFSAQQFPDLHSELNLSSLELGDSALYFCASSPRVAVSEQYFGPGTRLTVT.

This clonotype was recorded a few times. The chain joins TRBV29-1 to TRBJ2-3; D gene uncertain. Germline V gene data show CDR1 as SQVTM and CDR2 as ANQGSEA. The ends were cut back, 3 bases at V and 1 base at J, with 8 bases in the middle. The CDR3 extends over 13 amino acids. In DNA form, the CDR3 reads TGCAGCGTTGATAGGCAGGGCACAGATACGCAGTATTTT. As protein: CSVDRQGTDTQYF.

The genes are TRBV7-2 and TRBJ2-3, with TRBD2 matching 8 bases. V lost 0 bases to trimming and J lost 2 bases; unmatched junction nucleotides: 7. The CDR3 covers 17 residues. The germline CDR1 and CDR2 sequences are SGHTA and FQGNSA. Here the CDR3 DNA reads TGTGCCAGCAGCTTAGCGCTAGCGGGCCCTATCACAGATACGCAGTATTTT. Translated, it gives CASSLALAGPITDTQYF. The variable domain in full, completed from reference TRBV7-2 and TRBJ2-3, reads GAGVSQSPSNKVTEKGKDVELRCDPISGHTALYWYRQSLGQGLEFLIYFQGNSAPDKSGLPSDRFSAERTGGSVSTLTIQRTQQEDSAVYLCASSLALAGPITDTQYFGPGTRLTVL.

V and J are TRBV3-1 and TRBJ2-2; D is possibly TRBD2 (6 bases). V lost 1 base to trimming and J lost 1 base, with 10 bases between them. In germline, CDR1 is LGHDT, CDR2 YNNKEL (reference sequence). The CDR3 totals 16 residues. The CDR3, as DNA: TGTGCCAGCAGCCAAGCAAGCGGGCTGAACACCGGGGAGCTGTTTTTT. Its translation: CASSQASGLNTGELFF.

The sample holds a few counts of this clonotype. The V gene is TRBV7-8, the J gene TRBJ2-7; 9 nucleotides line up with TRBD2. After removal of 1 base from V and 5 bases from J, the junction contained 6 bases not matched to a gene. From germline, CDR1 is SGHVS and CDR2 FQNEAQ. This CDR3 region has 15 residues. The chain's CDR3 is CASSLVGAGGHEQYF. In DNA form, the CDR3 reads TGTGCCAGCAGCTTAGTTGGGGCGGGGGGGCACGAGCAGTACTTC.

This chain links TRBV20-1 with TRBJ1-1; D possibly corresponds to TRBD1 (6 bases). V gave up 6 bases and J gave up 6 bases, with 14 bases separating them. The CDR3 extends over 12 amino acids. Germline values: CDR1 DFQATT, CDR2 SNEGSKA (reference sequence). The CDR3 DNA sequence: TGCAGTGCACTCTCAACAGGGTCTGAAGCTTTCTTT. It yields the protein CSALSTGSEAFF.

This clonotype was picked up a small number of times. In DNA form, the CDR3 reads TGTGCCAGCAGTTCCCTCGACGGGGTACCCTACAATGAGCAGTTCTTC. It specifies CASSSLDGVPYNEQFF. The chain is built from TRBV28 and TRBJ2-1; D might be TRBD2 (5 bases). V dropped 4 bases and J dropped 2 bases, with 15 bases sitting between them. CDR3 length: 16 residues. Germline values: CDR1 MDHEN, CDR2 SYDVKM.